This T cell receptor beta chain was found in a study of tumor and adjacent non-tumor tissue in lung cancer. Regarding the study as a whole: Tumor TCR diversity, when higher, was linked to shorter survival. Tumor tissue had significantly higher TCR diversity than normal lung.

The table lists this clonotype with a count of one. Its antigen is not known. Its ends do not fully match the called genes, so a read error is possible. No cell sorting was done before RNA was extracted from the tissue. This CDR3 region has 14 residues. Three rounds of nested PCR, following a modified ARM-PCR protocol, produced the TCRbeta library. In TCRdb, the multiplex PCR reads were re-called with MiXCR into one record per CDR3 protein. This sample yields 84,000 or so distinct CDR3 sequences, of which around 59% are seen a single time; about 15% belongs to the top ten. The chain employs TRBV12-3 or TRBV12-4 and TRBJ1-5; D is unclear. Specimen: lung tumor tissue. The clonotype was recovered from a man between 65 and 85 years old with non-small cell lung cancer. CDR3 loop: CSSSDGKRNQPQHF. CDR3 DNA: TGTTCCAGCAGCGACGGGAAGAGGAATCAGCCCCAGCATTTT.